Below, 13 T cell receptor beta chains from the same sample are listed, as sequenced in a study of shared clonotypes between healthy human individuals (dated by TCRdb to 2018 to 2021). CD8 naive samples were obtained by positive selection for CCR7 among CD45RO-negative cells, yielding a CD45RA+CCR7+ population from which TemRA cells were excluded. The library was made by the immunoSEQ multiplex PCR assay. TCRdb retrieved this table from immuneACCESS and kept in-frame rearrangements only. Not all clones are present; in checked studies, unresolved V genes account for under half, and no reason is known for the remainder. The sample profile shows about 2,200,000 clones; 93% of them were found once. The ten largest clonotypes hold roughly 1.7% of the sample. Sample: naive CD8+ T cells from PBMCs. Per the publication, the cell subset or site label means: CD45RA+CCR7+. These receptors came from a man between 18 and 29 years old in good health. Some clones in this sample may be carry-over from other donors' samples.

V usage is TRBV6-6 and J usage is TRBJ2-3, with TRBD2 identical over 8 bases. Losses at the gene ends were 11 bases for V and 6 bases for J; bases not matched to a gene: 4. The CDR3 is 11 residues long. Germline loops: CDR1 MNHNY, CDR2 SVGAGI (reference sequence). The CDR3 nucleotides read TGTGCCGCAACGGGGGGGGATACGCAGTATTTT. Translated: CAATGGDTQYF.

The rearrangement links TRBV7-9 to TRBJ2-3; D remains unclear. Germline CDR1 is SEHNR and CDR2 is FQNEAQ (reference sequence). Trimming removed 5 bases at V and 0 bases at J, with 9 bases between. This CDR3 is 14 amino acids long. The CDR3 region has the DNA TGTGCCAGCAGCGGGGTACTGAGCACAGATACGCAGTATTTT. The encoded protein is CASSGVLSTDTQYF.

The chain is built from TRBV7-6 and TRBJ2-1, with 7 nucleotides matching TRBD2. Trimming removed 2 bases from V and 3 bases from J; junction bases left unmatched: 4. This CDR3 comprises 15 residues. The germline gives CDR1 SGHVS, CDR2 FNYEAQ. This CDR3 is CASSLYASGYNEQFF. The CDR3 DNA is TGTGCCAGCAGCTTATACGCTAGCGGCTACAATGAGCAGTTCTTC.

This clone appeared a few times. The genes are TRBV11-3 and TRBJ1-1; D remains unclear. The V end was cut by 3 bases, the J end by 5 bases, with 10 bases between. The V gene's germline CDR1 is SGHNT and CDR2 YENEEA. The CDR3 runs to 13 residues. CDR3 in DNA: TGTGCCAGCAGCTTTTCTTCAGTAACTGAAGCTTTCTTT. The encoded protein is CASSFSSVTEAFF.

V is TRBV11-2 and J is TRBJ1-1; D might be TRBD1 (6 bases). From germline, CDR1 is SGHAT and CDR2 FQNNGV. This CDR3 spans 16 amino acids. V was cut by 4 bases and J by 0 bases, with 15 bases left in between. The CDR3 DNA follows: TGTGCCAGCAGCTCCCTGGGGGGCAGAGTGAACACTGAAGCTTTCTTT. It encodes CASSSLGGRVNTEAFF.

The chain joins TRBV5-6 to TRBJ2-1; perhaps TRBD1 as D (6 bases). Trimming removed 2 bases at V and 6 bases at J, with 12 bases between. Germline V gives CDR1 SGHDT, CDR2 YYEEEE. This CDR3 spans 14 amino acids. The CDR3 DNA reads as TGTGCCAGCAGCTTTAACAGGGCCCGCAATGAGCAGTTCTTC. It is translated as CASSFNRARNEQFF. Looking up the rest from reference TRBV5-6 and TRBJ2-1 gives the full variable domain: DAGVTQSPTHLIKTRGQQVTLRCSPKSGHDTVSWYQQALGQGPQFIFQYYEEEERQRGNFPDRFSGHQFPNYSSELNVNALLLGDSALYLCASSFNRARNEQFFGPGTRLTVL.

The CDR3 loop reads CASSQGSQAEETQYF. DNA of the CDR3: TGCGCCAGCAGCCAAGGTAGCCAGGCGGAGGAGACCCAGTACTTC. The V and J genes are TRBV4-3 and TRBJ2-5; D ambiguous. Germline V gives CDR1 LGHNA, CDR2 YSLEER. V was cut by 1 base and J by 5 bases, with 14 bases left in between. This CDR3 comprises 15 residues.

The DNA of the CDR3 is TGTGCCAGCAGCCGCCTGGCCGCAGCCTACGAGCAGTACTTC. Translating gives CASSRLAAAYEQYF. The V and J genes are TRBV7-9 and TRBJ2-7; the D is unclear. Germline V CDR1 and CDR2: SEHNR, FQNEAQ (reference sequence). CDR3 length equals 14 residues. The germline V and J ends were trimmed by 5 bases and 2 bases, with 13 bases remaining between them.

V usage is TRBV4-3 and J usage is TRBJ2-3, with a weak D call TRBD2 (6 bases). With 0 bases removed from V and 6 bases from J, the gap between germline ends came to 22 bases. The CDR3 is made up of 18 amino acids. Germline V gene sequence: CDR1 LGHNA, CDR2 YSLEER. The CDR3 bases are TGCGCCAGCAGCCAAGATTTGGTGGAGGGGCCCGGGATGGATACGCAGTATTTT. Translated: CASSQDLVEGPGMDTQYF.

The gene calls are TRBV14 and TRBJ2-7, with D possibly TRBD2 on 6 matching bases. V was trimmed by 0 bases and J by 5 bases, leaving 8 bases between them. Germline CDR1 SGHDN, CDR2 FVKESK. The length of the CDR3 is 13 residues. The CDR3 loop reads CASSQDRGNEQYF. The CDR3 DNA follows: TGTGCCAGCAGCCAAGATCGGGGGAACGAGCAGTACTTC.

The chain uses TRBV7-9 and TRBJ2-7; 7 nucleotides agree with TRBD1. The CDR3 has 15 amino acids. Trimming cost V 5 bases and J 0 bases; bases outside gene matches: 7. Germline V gives CDR1 SEHNR, CDR2 FQNEAQ (reference sequence). The CDR3 region has the DNA TGTGCCAGCAGCCTTCCGACAGGGAGCTCCTACGAGCAGTACTTC. It translates to CASSLPTGSSYEQYF. Complete variable domain (other parts from reference TRBV7-9 and TRBJ2-7): DTGVSQNPRHKITKRGQNVTFRCDPISEHNRLYWYRQTLGQGPEFLTYFQNEAQLEKSRLLSDRFSAERPKGSFSTLEIQRTEQGDSAMYLCASSLPTGSSYEQYFGPGTRLTVT.

A remark on this clone: This same CDR3 is encoded by further DNA sequences in the sample. This sequence joins TRBV5-1 and TRBJ2-7; 8 nucleotides match TRBD2. In germline, CDR1 is SGHRS, CDR2 YFSETQ. CDR3 length: 13 amino acids. J was trimmed by 3 bases and V by 2 bases; bases with no gene match: 1. In DNA, the CDR3 is TGCGCCAGCAGCTTCAGCGGGAGCTACGAGCAGTACTTC. It encodes CASSFSGSYEQYF.

The chain has TRBV7-9 and TRBJ2-1; TRBD2 might be the D (5 bases). CDR1 SEHNR and CDR2 FQNEAQ come from the germline V gene (reference sequence). The CDR3 runs 13 residues. Deletions cut 8 bases from V and 0 bases from J, with 8 bases between. For the CDR3, the DNA is TGTGCCAGCGGGAGCAGCTCCTACAATGAGCAGTTCTTC. Residues: CASGSSSYNEQFF.